The T cell receptor beta chain under discussion was sequenced for a study of T cell responses to AZD1222 COVID-19 vaccine. The protocol was immunoSEQ multiplex PCR, while the TCRdb copy is restricted to in-frame clones and leaves out a portion. Of about 120,000 clones listed, roughly 88% are singletons. Overall study findings and caveats: White British donors predominated, females outnumbered males, and clonal diversity was possibly underestimated. A rise in Spike-specific TCR breadth and depth followed two AZD1222 doses. Baseline seropositives among AZD1222 recipients totaled only 6 or 7.

A note on this clone: Antigen specificity is unknown.

The clonotype comes from an adult in good health. Specimen: peripheral blood, collected on day 0 of AZD1222 vaccination.

The CDR3 coding sequence is TGTGCCAGCAGCCCACAGGGCATGAACACTGAAGCTTTCTTT. Translated: CASSPQGMNTEAFF. The genes are TRBV7-2 and TRBJ1-1; the D gene is possibly TRBD1 (6 bases). Trimming took off 5 bases at V and 0 bases at J, with 10 bases between the two ends. CDR3 length: 14 residues. Per germline, CDR1 SGHTA and CDR2 FQGNSA.